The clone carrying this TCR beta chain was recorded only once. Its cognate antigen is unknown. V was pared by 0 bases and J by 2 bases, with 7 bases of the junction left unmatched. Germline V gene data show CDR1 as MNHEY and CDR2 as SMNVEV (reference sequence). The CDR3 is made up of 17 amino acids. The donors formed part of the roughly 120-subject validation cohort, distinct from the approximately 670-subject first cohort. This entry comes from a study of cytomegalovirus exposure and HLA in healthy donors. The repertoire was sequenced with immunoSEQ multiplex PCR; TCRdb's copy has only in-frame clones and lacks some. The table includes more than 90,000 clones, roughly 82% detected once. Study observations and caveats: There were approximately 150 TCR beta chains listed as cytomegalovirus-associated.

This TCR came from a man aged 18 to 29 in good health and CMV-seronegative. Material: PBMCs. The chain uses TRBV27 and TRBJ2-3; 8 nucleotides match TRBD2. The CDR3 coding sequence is TGTGCCAGCAGTTTATCAGACACTAGCGGCATCACAGATACGCAGTATTTT. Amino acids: CASSLSDTSGITDTQYF.